This T cell receptor (beta chain) is from a study of T-cell reconstitution after alpha-beta-depleted transplantation in children. Study findings and constraints: T-cell numbers and diversity, one year after transplant, stemmed largely from T cells that were newly produced. From surviving recipient T cells and thymic progenitors came the high day-60 TCRbeta diversity observed in some patients. Reportedly, roughly two months post-transplant, alpha-beta T cells arose from several hundred expanded graft clones.

The ends were cut back, 0 bases at V and 0 bases at J, with 16 bases in the middle. Germline V gene lookup returns CDR1 SGHAT and CDR2 FQNNGV. The CDR3 totals 18 residues. Details on this clonotype: Its cognate antigen is unknown.

Unique molecular identifiers were incorporated into the prepared TCRbeta library. TCRdb processed the PCR reads anew with MiXCR; each CDR3 protein has one entry. This table has approximately 47,000 distinct CDR3 sequences, around 53% appearing once. The sequencing here drew on peripheral blood, taken before TCRalphabeta/CD19-depleted stem cell transplant. This clonotype was obtained from a boy under three years old with SCID, due to receive a stem cell transplant. This chain connects TRBV11-2 to TRBJ2-3, with a tentative D call TRBD2 (6 bases). The CDR3 loop reads CASSLDGLLTTSTDTQYF. The CDR3 bases are TGTGCCAGCAGCTTAGACGGACTACTCACTACTAGCACAGATACGCAGTATTTT. Combining the CDR3 with reference TRBV11-2 and TRBJ2-3 gives the whole variable domain EAGVAQSPRYKIIEKRQSVAFWCNPISGHATLYWYQQILGQGPKLLIQFQNNGVVDDSQLPKDRFSAERLKGVDSTLKIQPAKLEDSAVYLCASSLDGLLTTSTDTQYFGPGTRLTVL.